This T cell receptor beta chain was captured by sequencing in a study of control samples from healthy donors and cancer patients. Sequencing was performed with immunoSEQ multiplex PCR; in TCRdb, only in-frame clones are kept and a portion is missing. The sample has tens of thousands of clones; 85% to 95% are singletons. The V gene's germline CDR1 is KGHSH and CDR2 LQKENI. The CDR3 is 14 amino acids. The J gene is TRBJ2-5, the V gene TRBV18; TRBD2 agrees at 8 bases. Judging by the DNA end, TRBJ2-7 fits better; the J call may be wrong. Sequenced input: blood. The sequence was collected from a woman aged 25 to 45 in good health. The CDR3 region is CASSPGTSSYEQYF. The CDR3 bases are TGTGCCAGCTCACCGGGGACTAGCTCCTACGAGCAGTACTTC.